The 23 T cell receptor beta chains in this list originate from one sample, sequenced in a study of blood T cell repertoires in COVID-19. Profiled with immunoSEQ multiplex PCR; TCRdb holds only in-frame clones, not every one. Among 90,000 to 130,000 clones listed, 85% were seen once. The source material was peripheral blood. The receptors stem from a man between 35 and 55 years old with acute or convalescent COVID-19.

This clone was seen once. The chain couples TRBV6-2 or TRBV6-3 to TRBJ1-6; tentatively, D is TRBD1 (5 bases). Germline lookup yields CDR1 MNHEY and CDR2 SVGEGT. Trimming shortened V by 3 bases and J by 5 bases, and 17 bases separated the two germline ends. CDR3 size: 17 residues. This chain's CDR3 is CASSYSIGTVHNSPLHF. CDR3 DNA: TGTGCCAGCAGTTATAGTATCGGGACTGTTCATAATTCACCCCTCCACTTT.

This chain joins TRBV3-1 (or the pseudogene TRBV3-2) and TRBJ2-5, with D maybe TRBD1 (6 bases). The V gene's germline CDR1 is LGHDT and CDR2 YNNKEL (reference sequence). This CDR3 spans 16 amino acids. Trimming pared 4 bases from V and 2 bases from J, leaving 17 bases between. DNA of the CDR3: TGTGCCAGCAGCCCGAGGGGGTGGGGGCCTCAAGAGACCCAGTACTTC. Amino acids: CASSPRGWGPQETQYF.

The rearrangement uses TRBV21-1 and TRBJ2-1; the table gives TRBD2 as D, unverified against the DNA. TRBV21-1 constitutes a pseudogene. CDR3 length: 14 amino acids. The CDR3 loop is CASSSPSSYNEQFF. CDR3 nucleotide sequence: TGTGCCAGCTCCTCGCCGAGCTCCTACAATGAGCAGTTCTTC.

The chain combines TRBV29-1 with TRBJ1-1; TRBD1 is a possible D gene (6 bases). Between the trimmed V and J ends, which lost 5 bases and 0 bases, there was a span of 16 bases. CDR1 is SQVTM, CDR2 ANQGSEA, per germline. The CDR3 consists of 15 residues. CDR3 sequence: CSVRGGLIMNTEAFF. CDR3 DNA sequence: TGCAGCGTTAGGGGGGGCCTGATAATGAACACTGAAGCTTTCTTT.

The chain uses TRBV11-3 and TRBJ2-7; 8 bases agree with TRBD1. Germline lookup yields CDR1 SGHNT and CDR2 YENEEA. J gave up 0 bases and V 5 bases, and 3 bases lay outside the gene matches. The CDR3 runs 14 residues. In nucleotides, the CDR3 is TGTGCCAGCAGCCCCGGACAGGGCTCCTACGAGCAGTACTTC. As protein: CASSPGQGSYEQYF.

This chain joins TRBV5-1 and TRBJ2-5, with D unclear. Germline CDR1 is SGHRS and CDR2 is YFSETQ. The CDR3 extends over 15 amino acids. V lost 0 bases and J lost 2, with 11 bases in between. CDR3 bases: TGCGCCAGCAGCTTGGGGGCCGGCCAGCAAGAGACCCAGTACTTC. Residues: CASSLGAGQQETQYF.

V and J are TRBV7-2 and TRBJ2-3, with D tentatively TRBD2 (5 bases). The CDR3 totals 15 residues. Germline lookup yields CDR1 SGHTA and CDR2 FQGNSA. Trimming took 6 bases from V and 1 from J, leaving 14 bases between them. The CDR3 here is CASSPPGIRTDTQYF. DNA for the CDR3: TGTGCCAGCAGTCCACCGGGGATTCGCACAGATACGCAGTATTTT.

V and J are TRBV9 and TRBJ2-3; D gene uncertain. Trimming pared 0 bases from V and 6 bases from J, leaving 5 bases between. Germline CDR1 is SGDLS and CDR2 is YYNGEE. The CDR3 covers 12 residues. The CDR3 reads CASSVEEDTQYF. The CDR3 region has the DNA TGTGCCAGCAGCGTAGAGGAGGATACGCAGTATTTT.

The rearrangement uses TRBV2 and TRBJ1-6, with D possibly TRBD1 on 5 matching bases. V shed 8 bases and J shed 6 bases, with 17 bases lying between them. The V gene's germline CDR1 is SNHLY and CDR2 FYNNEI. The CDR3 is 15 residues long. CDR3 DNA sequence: TGTGCCAGCGGCGGGGGGGTCGTCCTTAATTCACCCCTCCACTTT. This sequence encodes CASGGGVVLNSPLHF.

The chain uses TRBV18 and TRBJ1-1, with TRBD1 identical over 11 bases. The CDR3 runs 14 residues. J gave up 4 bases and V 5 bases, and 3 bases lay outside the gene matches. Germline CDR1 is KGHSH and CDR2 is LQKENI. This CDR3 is CASSSGQGVTEAFF. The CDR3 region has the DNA TGTGCCAGCTCATCGGGACAGGGGGTCACTGAAGCTTTCTTT.

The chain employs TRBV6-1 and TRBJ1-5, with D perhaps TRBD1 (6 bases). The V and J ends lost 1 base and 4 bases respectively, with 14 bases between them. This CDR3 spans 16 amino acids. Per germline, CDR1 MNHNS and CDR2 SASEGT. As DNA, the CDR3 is TGTGCCAGCAGTGAAGGGGGGGGGCGGAGGAATCAGCCCCAGCATTTT. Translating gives CASSEGGGRRNQPQHF.

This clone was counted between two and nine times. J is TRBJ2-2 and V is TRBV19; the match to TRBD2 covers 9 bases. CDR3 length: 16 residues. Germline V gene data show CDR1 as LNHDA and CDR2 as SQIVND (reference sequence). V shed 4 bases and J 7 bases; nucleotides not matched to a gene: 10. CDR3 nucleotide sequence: TGTGCCAGTAGTACGACTAGCGGAAGAAATGGCGGGGAGCTGTTTTTT. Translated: CASSTTSGRNGGELFF.

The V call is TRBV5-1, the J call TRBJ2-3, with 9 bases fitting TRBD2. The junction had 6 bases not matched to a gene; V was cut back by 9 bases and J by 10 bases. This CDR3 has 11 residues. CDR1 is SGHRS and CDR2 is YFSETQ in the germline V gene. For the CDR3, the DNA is TGCGCCACGGGCCTAGCGGGGCCGCAGTATTTT. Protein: CATGLAGPQYF. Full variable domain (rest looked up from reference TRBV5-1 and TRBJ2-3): KAGVTQTPRYLIKTRGQQVTLSCSPISGHRSVSWYQQTPGQGLQFLFEYFSETQRNKGNFPGRFSGRQFSNSRSEMNVSTLELGDSALYLCATGLAGPQYFGPGTRLTVL.

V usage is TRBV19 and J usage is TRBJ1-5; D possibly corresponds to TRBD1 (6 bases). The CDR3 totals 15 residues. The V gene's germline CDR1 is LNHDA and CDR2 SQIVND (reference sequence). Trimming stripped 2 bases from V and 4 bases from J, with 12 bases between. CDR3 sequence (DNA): TGTGCCAGTAGTATACGGGCAGGGGAGAATCAGCCCCAGCATTTT. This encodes CASSIRAGENQPQHF.

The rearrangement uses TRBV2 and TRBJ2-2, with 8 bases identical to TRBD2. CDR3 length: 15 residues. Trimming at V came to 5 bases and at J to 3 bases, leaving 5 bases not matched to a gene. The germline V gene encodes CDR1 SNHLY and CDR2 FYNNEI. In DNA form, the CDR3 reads TGTGCCAGCAGTCCAACTAGCGGATACACCGGGGAGCTGTTTTTT. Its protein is CASSPTSGYTGELFF. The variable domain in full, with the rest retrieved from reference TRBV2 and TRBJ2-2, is EPEVTQTPSHQVTQMGQEVILRCVPISNHLYFYWYRQILGQKVEFLVSFYNNEISEKSEIFDDQFSVERPDGSNFTLKIRSTKLEDSAMYFCASSPTSGYTGELFFGEGSRLTVL.

Here the CDR3 reads CASSSTGTGNQPQHF. CDR3 DNA sequence: TGTGCCAGCAGCTCGACGGGGACAGGCAATCAGCCCCAGCATTTT. The rearrangement links TRBV7-3 to TRBJ1-5; 7 nucleotides match TRBD1. The germline V gene encodes CDR1 SGHTA and CDR2 FQGTGA. This CDR3 contains 15 residues. V lost 4 bases and J lost 2; bases outside the gene matches: 5.

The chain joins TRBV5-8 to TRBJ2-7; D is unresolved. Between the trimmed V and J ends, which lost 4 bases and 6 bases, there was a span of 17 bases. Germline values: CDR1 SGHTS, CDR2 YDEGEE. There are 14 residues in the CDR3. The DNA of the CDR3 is TGTGCCAGCAGCCGCAGCTCGCCCCGAGGCGAGCAGTACTTC. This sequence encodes CASSRSSPRGEQYF. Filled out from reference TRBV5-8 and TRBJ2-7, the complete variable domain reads EAGVTQSPTHLIKTRGQQATLRCSPISGHTSVYWYQQALGLGLQFLLWYDEGEERNRGNFPPRFSGRQFPNYSSELNVNALELEDSALYLCASSRSSPRGEQYFGPGTRLTVT.

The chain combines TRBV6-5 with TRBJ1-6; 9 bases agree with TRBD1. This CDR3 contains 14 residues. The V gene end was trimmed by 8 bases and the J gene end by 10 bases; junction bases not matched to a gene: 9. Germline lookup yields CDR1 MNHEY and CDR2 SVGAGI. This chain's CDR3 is CASARQGEYSPLHF. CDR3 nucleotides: TGTGCCAGCGCCCGACAGGGGGAGTACTCACCCCTCCACTTT.

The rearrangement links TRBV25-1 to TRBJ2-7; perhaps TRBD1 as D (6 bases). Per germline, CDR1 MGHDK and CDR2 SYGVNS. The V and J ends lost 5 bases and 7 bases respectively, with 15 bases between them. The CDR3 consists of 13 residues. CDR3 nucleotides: TGTGCCAGCAGTTCCGACAGGCGTGCGGAGCAGTACTTC. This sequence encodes CASSSDRRAEQYF.

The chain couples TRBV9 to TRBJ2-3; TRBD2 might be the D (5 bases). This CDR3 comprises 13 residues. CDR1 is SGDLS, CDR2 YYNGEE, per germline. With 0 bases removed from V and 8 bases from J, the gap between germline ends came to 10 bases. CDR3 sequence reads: CASSVDASLTQYF. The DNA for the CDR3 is TGTGCCAGCAGCGTAGATGCTAGCCTTACGCAGTATTTT.

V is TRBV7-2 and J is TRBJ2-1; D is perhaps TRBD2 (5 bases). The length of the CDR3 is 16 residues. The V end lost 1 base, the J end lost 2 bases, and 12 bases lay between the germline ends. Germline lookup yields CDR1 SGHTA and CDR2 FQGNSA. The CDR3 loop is CASSLGSGRTYNEQFF. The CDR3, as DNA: TGTGCCAGCAGCTTAGGTTCGGGAAGGACCTACAATGAGCAGTTCTTC.

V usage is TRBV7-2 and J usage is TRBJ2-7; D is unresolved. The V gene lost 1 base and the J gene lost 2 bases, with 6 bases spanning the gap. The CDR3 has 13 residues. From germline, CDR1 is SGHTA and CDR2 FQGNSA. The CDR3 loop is CASSLGPPYEQYF. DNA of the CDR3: TGTGCCAGCAGCTTAGGTCCTCCCTACGAGCAGTACTTC. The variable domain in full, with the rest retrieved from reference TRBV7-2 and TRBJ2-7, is GAGVSQSPSNKVTEKGKDVELRCDPISGHTALYWYRQSLGQGLEFLIYFQGNSAPDKSGLPSDRFSAERTGGSVSTLTIQRTQQEDSAVYLCASSLGPPYEQYFGPGTRLTVT.

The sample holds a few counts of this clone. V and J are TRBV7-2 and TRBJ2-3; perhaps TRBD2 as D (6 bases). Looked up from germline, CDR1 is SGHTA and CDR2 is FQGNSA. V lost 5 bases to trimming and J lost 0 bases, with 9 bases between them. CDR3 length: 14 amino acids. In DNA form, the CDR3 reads TGTGCCAGCAGCCGGGACTTAAGCACAGATACGCAGTATTTT. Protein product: CASSRDLSTDTQYF.